This T cell receptor (beta chain) was recovered during a study of T cell changes during pregnancy in multiple sclerosis. Clones were read by immunoSEQ multiplex PCR, and TCRdb kept only the in-frame ones, dropping some. The table includes about 72,000 clones, about 90% detected once. Germline CDR1 is SGDLS and CDR2 is YYNGEE. The CDR3 covers 14 residues. The ends were cut back, 5 bases at V and 8 bases at J, with 17 bases in the middle. The V call is TRBV9, the J call TRBJ2-1, with D tentatively TRBD1 (5 bases). The sequencing used peripheral blood, collected in the second trimester of pregnancy. The source is a female donor with multiple sclerosis, enrolled in a pregnancy study. The CDR3 DNA reads as TGTGCCAGCAGTCCAACAGGCAGGTGGGATGAGCAGTTCTTC. Translation: CASSPTGRWDEQFF.